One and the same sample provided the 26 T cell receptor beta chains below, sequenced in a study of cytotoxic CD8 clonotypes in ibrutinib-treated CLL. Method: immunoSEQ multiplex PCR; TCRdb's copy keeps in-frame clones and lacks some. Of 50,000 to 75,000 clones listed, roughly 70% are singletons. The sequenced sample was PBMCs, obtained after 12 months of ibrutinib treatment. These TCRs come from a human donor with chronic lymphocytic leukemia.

The CDR3 sequence: CSVASGGYTEAFF. Here the CDR3 DNA reads TGCAGCGTTGCTTCTGGTGGTTACACTGAAGCTTTCTTT. The chain combines TRBV29-1 with TRBJ1-1, with D unresolved. The V end lost 4 bases, the J end lost 3 bases, and 12 bases lay between the germline ends. The CDR3 covers 13 residues. Germline V lookup: CDR1 SQVTM, CDR2 ANQGSEA. The whole variable domain, filled in from reference TRBV29-1 and TRBJ1-1, reads SAVISQKPSRDICQRGTSLTIQCQVDSQVTMMFWYRQQPGQSLTLIATANQGSEATYESGFVIDKFPISRPNLTFSTLTVSNMSPEDSSIYLCSVASGGYTEAFFGQGTRLTVV.

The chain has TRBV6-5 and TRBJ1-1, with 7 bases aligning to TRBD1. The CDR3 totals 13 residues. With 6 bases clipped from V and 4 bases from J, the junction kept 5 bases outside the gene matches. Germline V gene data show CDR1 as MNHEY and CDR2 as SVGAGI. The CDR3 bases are TGTGCCAGCAGAATGACAGGGAGCACTGAAGCTTTCTTT. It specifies CASRMTGSTEAFF.

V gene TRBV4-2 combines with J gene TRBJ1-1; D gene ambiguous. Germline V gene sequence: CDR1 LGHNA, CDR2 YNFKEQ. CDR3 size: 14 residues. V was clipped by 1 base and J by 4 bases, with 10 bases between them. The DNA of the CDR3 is TGTGCCAGCAGCCAAGCCTTCGAGAGCACTGAAGCTTTCTTT. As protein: CASSQAFESTEAFF.

CDR3 loop: CASSSRVRGASYEQYF. The DNA of the CDR3 is TGTGCCAGCAGCTCTCGGGTCCGGGGCGCCTCCTACGAGCAGTACTTC. This sequence joins TRBV7-8 and TRBJ2-7; perhaps D is TRBD1 or TRBD2 (5 bases each). Trimming took 4 bases from V and 0 from J, leaving 16 bases between them. Germline CDR1 and CDR2: SGHVS and FQNEAQ. CDR3 length: 16 amino acids.

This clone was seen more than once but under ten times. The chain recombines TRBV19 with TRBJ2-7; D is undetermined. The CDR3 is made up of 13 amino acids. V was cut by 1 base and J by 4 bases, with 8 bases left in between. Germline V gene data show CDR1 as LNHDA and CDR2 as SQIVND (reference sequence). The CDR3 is CASSIAESYEQYF. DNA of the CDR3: TGTGCCAGTAGTATAGCAGAATCTTACGAGCAGTACTTC.

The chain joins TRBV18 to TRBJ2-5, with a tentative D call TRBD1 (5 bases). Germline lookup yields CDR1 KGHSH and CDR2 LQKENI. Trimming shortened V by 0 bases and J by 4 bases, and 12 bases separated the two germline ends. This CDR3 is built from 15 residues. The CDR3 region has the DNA TGTGCCAGCTCACCACCAGGGGCCTCGGGAGAGACCCAGTACTTC. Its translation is CASSPPGASGETQYF.

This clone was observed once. CDR3 protein: CASSLDIQETQYF. In nucleotides, the CDR3 is TGTGCCAGCTCACTTGATATACAAGAGACCCAGTACTTC. The chain combines TRBV18 with TRBJ2-5; D gene uncertain. The germline V and J ends were trimmed by 4 bases and 2 bases, with 8 bases remaining between them. CDR1 and CDR2 from the germline V gene are KGHSH and LQKENI. This CDR3 is built from 13 residues.

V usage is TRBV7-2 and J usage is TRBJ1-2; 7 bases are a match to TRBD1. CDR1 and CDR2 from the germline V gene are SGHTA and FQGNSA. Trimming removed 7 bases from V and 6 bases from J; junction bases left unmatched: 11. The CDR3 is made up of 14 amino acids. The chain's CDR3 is CASMSPDRLNGYTF. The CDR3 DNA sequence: TGTGCCAGCATGTCCCCGGACAGGTTGAATGGCTACACCTTC.

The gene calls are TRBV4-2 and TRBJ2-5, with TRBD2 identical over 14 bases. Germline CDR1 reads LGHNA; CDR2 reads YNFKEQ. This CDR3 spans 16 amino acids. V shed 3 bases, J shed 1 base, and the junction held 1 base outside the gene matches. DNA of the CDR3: TGTGCCAGCAGCCACGGGACTAGCGGGAGCCAAGAGACCCAGTACTTC. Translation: CASSHGTSGSQETQYF.

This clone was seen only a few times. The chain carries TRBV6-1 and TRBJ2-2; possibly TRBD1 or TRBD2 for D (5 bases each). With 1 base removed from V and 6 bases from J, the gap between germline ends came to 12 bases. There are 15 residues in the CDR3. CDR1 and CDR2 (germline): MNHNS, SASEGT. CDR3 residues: CASSEGVRGAGELFF. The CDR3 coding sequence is TGTGCCAGCAGTGAAGGCGTTAGGGGAGCCGGGGAGCTGTTTTTT.

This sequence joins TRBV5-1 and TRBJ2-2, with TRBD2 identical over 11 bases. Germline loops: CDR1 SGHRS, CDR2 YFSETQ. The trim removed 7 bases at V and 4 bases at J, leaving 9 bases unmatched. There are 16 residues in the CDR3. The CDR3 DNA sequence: TGCGCCAGCCGTCGCCGACTAGCGGGAAGCACCGGGGAGCTGTTTTTT. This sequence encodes CASRRRLAGSTGELFF.

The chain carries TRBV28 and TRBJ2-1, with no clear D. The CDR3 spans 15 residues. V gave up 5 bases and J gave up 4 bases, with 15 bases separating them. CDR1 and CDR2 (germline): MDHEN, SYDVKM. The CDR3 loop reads CASSPLGLEYNEQFF. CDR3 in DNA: TGTGCCAGCAGTCCCCTGGGTCTCGAGTACAATGAGCAGTTCTTC.

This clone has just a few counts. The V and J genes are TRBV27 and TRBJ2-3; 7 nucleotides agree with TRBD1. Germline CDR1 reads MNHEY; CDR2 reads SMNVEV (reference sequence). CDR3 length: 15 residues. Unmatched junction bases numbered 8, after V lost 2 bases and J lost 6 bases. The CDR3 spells CASSLGGTALDTQYF. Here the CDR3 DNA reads TGTGCCAGCAGTTTAGGTGGGACAGCCTTGGATACGCAGTATTTT.

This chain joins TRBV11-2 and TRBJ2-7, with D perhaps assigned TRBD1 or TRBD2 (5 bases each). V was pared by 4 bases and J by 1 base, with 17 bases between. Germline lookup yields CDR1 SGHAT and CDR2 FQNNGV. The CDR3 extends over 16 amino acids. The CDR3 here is CASSYDYRFSSYEQYF. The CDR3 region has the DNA TGTGCCAGCAGCTATGACTACAGGTTTAGTTCCTACGAGCAGTACTTC. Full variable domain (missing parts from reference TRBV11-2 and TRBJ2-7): EAGVAQSPRYKIIEKRQSVAFWCNPISGHATLYWYQQILGQGPKLLIQFQNNGVVDDSQLPKDRFSAERLKGVDSTLKIQPAKLEDSAVYLCASSYDYRFSSYEQYFGPGTRLTVT.

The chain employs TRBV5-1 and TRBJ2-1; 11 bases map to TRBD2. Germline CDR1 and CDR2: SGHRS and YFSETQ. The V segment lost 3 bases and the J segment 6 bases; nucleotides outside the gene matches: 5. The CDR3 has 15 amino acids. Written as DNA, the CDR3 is TGCGCCAGCAGCTACATAGCGGGAGGGCCCAATGAGCAGTTCTTC. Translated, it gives CASSYIAGGPNEQFF.

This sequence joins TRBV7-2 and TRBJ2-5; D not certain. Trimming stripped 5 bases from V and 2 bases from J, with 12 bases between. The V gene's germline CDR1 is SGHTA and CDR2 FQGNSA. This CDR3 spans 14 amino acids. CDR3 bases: TGTGCCAGCAGCGCCTCAGGTTGGCAAGAGACCCAGTACTTC. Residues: CASSASGWQETQYF.

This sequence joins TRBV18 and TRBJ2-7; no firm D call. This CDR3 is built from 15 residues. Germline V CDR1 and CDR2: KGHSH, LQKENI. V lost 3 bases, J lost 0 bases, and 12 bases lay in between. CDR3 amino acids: CASSPVHPSSYEQYF. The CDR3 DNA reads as TGTGCCAGCTCACCGGTACACCCAAGCTCCTACGAGCAGTACTTC.

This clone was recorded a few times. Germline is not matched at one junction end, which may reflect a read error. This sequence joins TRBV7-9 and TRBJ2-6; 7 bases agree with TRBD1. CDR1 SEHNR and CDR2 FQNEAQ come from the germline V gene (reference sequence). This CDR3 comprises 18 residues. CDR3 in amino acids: CASILPGQTISGANVLTF. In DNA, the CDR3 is TGTGCCAGCATCTTACCGGGACAGACAATCTCTGGGGCCAACGTCCTGACTTTC.

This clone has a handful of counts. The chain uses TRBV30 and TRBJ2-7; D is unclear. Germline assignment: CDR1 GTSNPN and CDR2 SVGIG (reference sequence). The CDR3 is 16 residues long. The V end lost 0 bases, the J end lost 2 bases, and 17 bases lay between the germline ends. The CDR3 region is CAWSVLSATPAYEQYF. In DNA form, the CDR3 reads TGTGCCTGGAGTGTACTTTCCGCGACGCCGGCCTACGAGCAGTACTTC.

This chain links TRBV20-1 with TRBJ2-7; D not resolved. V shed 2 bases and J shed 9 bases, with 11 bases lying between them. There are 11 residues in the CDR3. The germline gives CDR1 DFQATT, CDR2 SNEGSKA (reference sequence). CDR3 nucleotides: TGCAGTGCTAGATCTGTCTGGGTGCAGTACTTC. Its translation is CSARSVWVQYF.

CDR3 in DNA: TGTGCCAGTAGTATAGGAAATAGCAATCAGCCCCAGCATTTT. Translation gives CASSIGNSNQPQHF. The chain has TRBV19 and TRBJ1-5, with D unclear. Germline CDR1 reads LNHDA; CDR2 reads SQIVND (reference sequence). This CDR3 comprises 14 residues. V was trimmed by 1 base and J by 0 bases, leaving 4 bases between them.

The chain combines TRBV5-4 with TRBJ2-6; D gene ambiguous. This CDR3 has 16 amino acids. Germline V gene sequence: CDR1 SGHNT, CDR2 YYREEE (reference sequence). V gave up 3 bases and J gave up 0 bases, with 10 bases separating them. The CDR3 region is CASSYDSPSGANVLTF. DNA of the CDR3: TGTGCCAGCAGCTACGACTCCCCCTCTGGGGCCAACGTCCTGACTTTC.

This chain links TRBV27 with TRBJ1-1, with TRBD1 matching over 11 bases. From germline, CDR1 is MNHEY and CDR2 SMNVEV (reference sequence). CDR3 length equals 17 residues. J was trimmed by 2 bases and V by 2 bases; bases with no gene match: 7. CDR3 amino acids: CASSLGTGGRGNTEAFF. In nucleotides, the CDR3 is TGTGCCAGCAGTTTAGGGACAGGGGGGAGAGGAAACACTGAAGCTTTCTTT.

CDR3 nucleotide sequence: TGCGCCAGCAGCCAGGGACTAGGAACAGATACGCAGTATTTT. Translated, it gives CASSQGLGTDTQYF. This rearrangement joins TRBV4-1 to TRBJ2-3; TRBD2 matches at 8 bases. Trimming removed 3 bases from V and 3 bases from J; junction bases left unmatched: 2. The CDR3 loop spans 14 amino acids. CDR1 MGHRA and CDR2 YSYEKL come from the germline V gene.

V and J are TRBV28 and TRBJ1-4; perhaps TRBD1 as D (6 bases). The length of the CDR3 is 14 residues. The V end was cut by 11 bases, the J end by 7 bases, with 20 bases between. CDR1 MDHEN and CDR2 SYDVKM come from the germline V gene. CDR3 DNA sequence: TGTGCCGGGCTGAGGGGGGGCGACAGTGAAAAACTGTTTTTT. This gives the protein CAGLRGGDSEKLFF.

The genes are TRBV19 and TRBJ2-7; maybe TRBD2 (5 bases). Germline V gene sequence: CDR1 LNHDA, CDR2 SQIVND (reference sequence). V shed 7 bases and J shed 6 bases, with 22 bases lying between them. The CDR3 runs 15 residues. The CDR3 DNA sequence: TGTGCCAGTACCGCGGGCTCGGGCTTACAGACCGAGCAGTACTTC. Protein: CASTAGSGLQTEQYF.